One and the same sample provided the 15 T cell receptor beta chains below, sequenced in a study of early T cells in non-severe SARS-CoV-2 infection. In TCRdb, the 5' RACE reads were re-called with MiXCR into one record per CDR3 protein. The sample has 75,000 to 95,000 distinct CDR3 sequences; 16% are singletons. The sequencing used whole blood, collected at baseline. The source is an adult who was a healthcare worker with PCR-confirmed SARS-CoV-2 infection or an uninfected control (not recorded which).

This clonotype was recorded a few times. The chain uses TRBV6-6 and TRBJ1-2; possible D gene TRBD1, 5 bases. CDR1 and CDR2 (germline): MNHNY, SVGAGI (reference sequence). V was pared by 7 bases and J by 4 bases, with 16 bases between. This CDR3 has 14 amino acids. CDR3 in amino acids: CASNIGDGSYGYTF. The CDR3 DNA sequence: TGTGCCAGCAACATTGGGGACGGAAGCTATGGCTACACCTTC.

The CDR3 DNA reads as TGTGCCAGCTTGGTGGAACCCCTCTCCGGCTATGGCTACACCTTC. As protein: CASLVEPLSGYGYTF. The gene calls are TRBV18 and TRBJ1-2; no definite D call. This CDR3 is 15 amino acids long. Germline V gene lookup returns CDR1 KGHSH and CDR2 LQKENI. The germline V and J ends were trimmed by 7 bases and 4 bases, with 19 bases remaining between them.

This clonotype was recorded a few times. The chain is built from TRBV30 and TRBJ2-7; the match to TRBD1 covers 9 bases. Germline V gene sequence: CDR1 GTSNPN, CDR2 SVGIG (reference sequence). The CDR3 has 15 residues. The J segment lost 2 bases and the V segment lost 1 base, leaving 6 bases of the junction unmatched. The CDR3 loop is CAWSAGTGRAYEQYF. The DNA for the CDR3 is TGTGCCTGGAGTGCCGGGACAGGGCGTGCCTACGAGCAGTACTTC. Combining the CDR3 with reference TRBV30 and TRBJ2-7 gives the whole variable domain SQTIHQWPATLVQPVGSPLSLECTVEGTSNPNLYWYRQAAGRGLQLLFYSVGIGQISSEVPQNLSASRPQDRQFILSSKKLLLSDSGFYLCAWSAGTGRAYEQYFGPGTRLTVT.

Ten or more counts support this clonotype. J is TRBJ1-2 and V is TRBV12-3 or TRBV12-4; D ambiguous. With 3 bases removed from V and 4 bases from J, the gap between germline ends came to 9 bases. The CDR3 covers 13 residues. CDR3 loop: CASSFRAIYGYTF. CDR3 sequence (DNA): TGTGCCAGCAGTTTCCGGGCAATCTATGGCTACACCTTC.

This clonotype turned up a few times. V is TRBV4-3 and J is TRBJ2-3; no clear D gene. CDR1 is LGHNA, CDR2 YSLEER, per germline. CDR3 length: 17 amino acids. Between the trimmed V and J ends, which lost 0 bases and 1 base, there was a span of 14 bases. The CDR3 region is CASSQDLVVTGTDTQYF. CDR3 in DNA: TGCGCCAGCAGCCAAGATCTGGTAGTGACTGGCACAGATACGCAGTATTTT.

The chain couples TRBV20-1 to TRBJ2-7; a possible D gene is TRBD1 (5 bases). The ends were cut back, 4 bases at V and 3 bases at J, with 13 bases in the middle. The germline V gene has CDR1 DFQATT and CDR2 SNEGSKA (reference sequence). The CDR3 has 13 residues. For the CDR3, the DNA is TGCAGTGCTACCAGGGATCGAAGCTACGAGCAGTACTTC. It is translated as CSATRDRSYEQYF.

This clonotype was observed many times. The gene calls are TRBV20-1 and TRBJ2-3; 7 bases match TRBD1. This CDR3 is 17 amino acids long. The V gene's germline CDR1 is DFQATT and CDR2 SNEGSKA (reference sequence). Losses at the gene ends were 3 bases for V and 5 bases for J; bases not matched to a gene: 17. CDR3 sequence reads: CSASTPNRGPIIDTQYF. Here the CDR3 DNA reads TGCAGTGCTAGTACTCCCAACAGGGGCCCCATCATAGATACGCAGTATTTT.

This clonotype showed up just a few times. This sequence joins TRBV20-1 and TRBJ2-2; D gene unclear. Trimming took 6 bases from V and 6 from J, leaving 14 bases between them. Germline values: CDR1 DFQATT, CDR2 SNEGSKA (reference sequence). The CDR3 extends over 13 amino acids. The CDR3 spells CSAQMTGPGELFF. The CDR3 coding sequence is TGCAGTGCCCAGATGACCGGCCCCGGGGAGCTGTTTTTT.

The chain recombines TRBV3-1 with TRBJ2-2; 13 bases line up with TRBD2. Trimming took 6 bases from V and 6 from J; bases not matched to a gene: 7. CDR1 and CDR2 (germline): LGHDT, YNNKEL (reference sequence). The CDR3 extends over 16 amino acids. This chain's CDR3 is CASSRTSGRGPGELFF. The DNA of the CDR3 is TGTGCCAGCAGTAGGACTAGCGGGAGAGGGCCCGGGGAGCTGTTTTTT.

The genes are TRBV20-1 and TRBJ1-4; 10 bases fit TRBD1. From germline, CDR1 is DFQATT and CDR2 SNEGSKA (reference sequence). The CDR3 totals 14 residues. Trimming took 3 bases from V and 6 from J; bases not matched to a gene: 4. The CDR3, as DNA: TGCAGTGCTAGGTTCGGGACAGGGGATGAAAAACTGTTTTTT. Protein product: CSARFGTGDEKLFF.

This clonotype came up a few times. V is TRBV28 and J is TRBJ2-2, with D unclear. Per the germline V gene, CDR1 is MDHEN and CDR2 is SYDVKM. Trimming pared 9 bases from V and 7 bases from J, leaving 15 bases between. The CDR3 covers 13 residues. The CDR3 coding sequence is TGTGCCAGTTGCGGAGAAGTGGTCGGGGAGCTGTTTTTT. This gives the protein CASCGEVVGELFF.

The chain has TRBV4-1 and TRBJ2-3; the D is unclear. The CDR3 is made up of 14 amino acids. Germline V CDR1 and CDR2: MGHRA, YSYEKL. The germline V and J ends were trimmed by 1 base and 2 bases, with 7 bases remaining between them. CDR3 bases: TGCGCCAGCAGCCAAGGCGGCTACACAGATACGCAGTATTTT. It encodes CASSQGGYTDTQYF.

This clonotype has more than one count but fewer than ten. The chain is built from TRBV10-3 and TRBJ2-1; no firm D call. CDR1 is ENHRY and CDR2 is SYGVKD in the germline V gene. Trimming shortened V by 3 bases and J by 10 bases, and 7 bases separated the two germline ends. This CDR3 comprises 11 residues. In DNA, the CDR3 is TGTGCCATCAGTGATCCGCCGGAGCAGTTCTTC. This gives the protein CAISDPPEQFF.

The V call is TRBV2, the J call TRBJ2-1, with D hard to call. Trimming removed 8 bases at V and 0 bases at J, with 8 bases between. The CDR3 runs to 13 residues. Germline V gene sequence: CDR1 SNHLY, CDR2 FYNNEI. The CDR3 loop is CASGVSSYNEQFF. The DNA of the CDR3 is TGTGCCAGCGGGGTCTCCTCCTACAATGAGCAGTTCTTC.

Only a few counts were recorded for this clonotype. This chain joins TRBV12-3 or TRBV12-4 and TRBJ1-2; D gene unclear. The V end was cut by 2 bases, the J end by 6 bases, with 7 bases between. The CDR3 has 12 amino acids. DNA for the CDR3: TGTGCCAGCAGTTTATCGGCAAATGGCTACACCTTC. Its protein product is CASSLSANGYTF.